What follows is one T cell receptor (beta chain) and its context. As yet, its antigen is unknown. Documented time point: persistent/refractory GD, antithyroid drugs over 5 years with positive TRAb. The TCR library was prepared using RNA isolated from PBMCs. Looked up from germline, CDR1 is SEHNR and CDR2 is FQNEAQ (reference sequence). The CDR3 contains 12 residues. V lost 1 base to trimming and J lost 5 bases, with 6 bases between them. This sample is part of a study of regulatory T cells in long-lasting Graves disease. Study at large: Persistent Graves' disease meant over 5 years of antithyroid drugs with positive TSH receptor antibodies.

Study conclusions and caveats: Newly diagnosed disease favored TRBV20-1 and TRBJ2-1 over persistent disease.

Arm-PCR of CDR3 regions with iRepertoire HTBI primers generated TCR beta libraries. TCRdb processed the multiplex PCR reads anew with MiXCR; each CDR3 protein has one entry. Among hundreds of thousands of distinct CDR3 sequences listed, 25% to 35% were seen once. This specimen consisted of peripheral blood mononuclear cells (PBMCs), obtained when the disease was refractory, from a patient treated with antithyroid drugs. This chain connects TRBV7-9 to TRBJ2-7; D is unresolved. The sequence was obtained from a female donor with Graves disease. The CDR3 DNA sequence: TGTGCCAGCAGCTTAGTTTACAACGAGCAGTACTTC. Translated, it gives CASSLVYNEQYF. Variable domain in full (rest from reference TRBV7-9 and TRBJ2-7): DTGVSQNPRHKITKRGQNVTFRCDPISEHNRLYWYRQTLGQGPEFLTYFQNEAQLEKSRLLSDRFSAERPKGSFSTLEIQRTEQGDSAMYLCASSLVYNEQYFGPGTRLTVT.